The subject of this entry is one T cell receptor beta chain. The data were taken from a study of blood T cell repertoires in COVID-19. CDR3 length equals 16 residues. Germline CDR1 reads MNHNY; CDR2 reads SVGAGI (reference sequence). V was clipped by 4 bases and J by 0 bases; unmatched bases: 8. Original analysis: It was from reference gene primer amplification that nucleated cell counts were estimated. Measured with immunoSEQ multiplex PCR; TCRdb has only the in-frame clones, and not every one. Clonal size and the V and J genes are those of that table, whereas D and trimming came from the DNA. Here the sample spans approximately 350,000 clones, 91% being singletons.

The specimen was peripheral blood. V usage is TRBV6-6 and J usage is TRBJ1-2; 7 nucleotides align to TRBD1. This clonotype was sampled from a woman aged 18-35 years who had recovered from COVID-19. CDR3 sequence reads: CASSSYDRETNYGYTF. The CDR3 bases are TGTGCCAGCAGTTCTTACGACAGGGAAACTAACTATGGCTACACCTTC.